This TCR beta chain was captured in a study of T cell responses to AZD1222 COVID-19 vaccine. General study findings and limits: The study found vaccine-associated CD4 TCRs spanning spike, dominant at 160-218 and 743-854. It was only after the peak T cell response that any repertoires were sampled.

This CDR3 contains 14 residues. J was trimmed by 4 bases and V by 5 bases; bases with no gene match: 3. CDR1 PRHDT and CDR2 FYEKMQ come from the germline V gene (reference sequence). As to this clone: The target antigen is unknown.

This table comes from immunoSEQ multiplex PCR, and its TCRdb copy is limited to in-frame clones, with some not included. The table lists more than 85,000 clones, roughly 80% of them singletons. Sequencing was performed on peripheral blood, taken on day 0 of AZD1222 vaccination. This receptor was identified in an adult in good health. The V and J genes are TRBV13 and TRBJ1-3, with 9 bases matching TRBD1. CDR3 sequence: CASSLGTGGNTIYF. The CDR3 nucleotides are TGTGCCAGCAGCCTCGGGACAGGGGGAAACACCATATATTTT.